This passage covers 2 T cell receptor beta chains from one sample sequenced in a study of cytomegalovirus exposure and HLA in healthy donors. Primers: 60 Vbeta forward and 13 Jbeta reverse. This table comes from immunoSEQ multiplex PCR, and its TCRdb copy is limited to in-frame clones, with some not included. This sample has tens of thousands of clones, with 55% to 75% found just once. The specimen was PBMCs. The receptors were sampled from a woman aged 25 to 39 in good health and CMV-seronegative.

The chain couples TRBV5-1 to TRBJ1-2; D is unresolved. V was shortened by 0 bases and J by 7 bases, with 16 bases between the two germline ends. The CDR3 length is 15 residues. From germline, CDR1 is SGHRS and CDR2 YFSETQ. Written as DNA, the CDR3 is TGCGCCAGCAGCTTGGCCCTCTCCGGTTCCGGTGGCTACACCTTC. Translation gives CASSLALSGSGGYTF.

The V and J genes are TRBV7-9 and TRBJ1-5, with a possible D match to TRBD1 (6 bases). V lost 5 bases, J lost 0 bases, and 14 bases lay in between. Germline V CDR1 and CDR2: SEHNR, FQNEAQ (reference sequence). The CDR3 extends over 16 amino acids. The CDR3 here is CASSQSRGYSNQPQHF. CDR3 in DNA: TGTGCCAGCAGCCAGTCCAGGGGATATAGCAATCAGCCCCAGCATTTT.